Listed here are 9 T cell receptor beta chains from one sample, sequenced in a study of T-cell memory formation after mild COVID-19. Using its own MiXCR run on the 5' RACE reads, TCRdb lists one record per CDR3 protein. The data show about 340,000 distinct CDR3 sequences, with 10% to 15% seen just once and around a fifth held by the top ten. Input material: PBMCs or a T cell subset sorted from them (not recorded which). Receptors originate from a man between 18 and 35 years old who had mild COVID-19 (a few samples of this study predate the infection). Cell type and time point are not known.

This clonotype was counted between two and nine times. The chain joins TRBV6-2 or TRBV6-3 to TRBJ2-1, with 7 positions matching TRBD2. Germline trimming cut 5 bases from V and 7 bases from J; bases unmatched to any gene: 17. The CDR3 length is 17 residues. CDR1 is MNHEY and CDR2 is SVGEGT in the germline V gene. The CDR3 spells CASSLGDLAAPWNEQFF. The CDR3 DNA reads TGTGCCAGCAGTCTCGGAGATCTAGCGGCCCCATGGAATGAGCAGTTCTTC.

The CDR3 bases are TGCGCCAGCAGTGGCGGGCTAAGGGGGGGTTTCTACGAGCAGTACTTC. Protein product: CASSGGLRGGFYEQYF. The gene calls are TRBV10-2 and TRBJ2-7; perhaps TRBD2 as D (7 bases). V gave up 4 bases and J gave up 3 bases, with 19 bases separating them. The CDR3 sequence is 16 residues long. Looked up from germline, CDR1 is WSHSY and CDR2 is SAAADI.

This chain uses TRBV12-3 or TRBV12-4 with TRBJ1-1, with D maybe TRBD1 (5 bases). Between the trimmed V and J ends, which lost 7 bases and 1 base, there was a span of 10 bases. This CDR3 comprises 13 residues. CDR3 sequence: CASTWGGNTEAFF. CDR3 bases: TGTGCCAGCACCTGGGGGGGGAACACTGAAGCTTTCTTT.

This clonotype was detected ten times or more. The rearrangement uses TRBV7-2 and TRBJ2-2, with TRBD2 as a possible D gene (6 bases). CDR1 and CDR2 (germline): SGHTA, FQGNSA. The CDR3 length is 15 residues. V lost 5 bases, J lost 5 bases, and 15 bases lay in between. CDR3 bases: TGTGCCAGCAGCAGTTCGTATGGGGGGACCGGGGAGCTGTTTTTT. Its protein is CASSSSYGGTGELFF.

The rearrangement uses TRBV7-2 and TRBJ1-1, with 9 bases that match TRBD1. V was pared by 2 bases and J by 0 bases, with 10 bases of the junction left unmatched. The V gene's germline CDR1 is SGHTA and CDR2 FQGNSA. CDR3 length equals 18 residues. Written as DNA, the CDR3 is TGTGCCAGCAGCTTACCAATGACGGGACAGGGAATGAACACTGAAGCTTTCTTT. This codes for CASSLPMTGQGMNTEAFF.

The rearrangement joins TRBV18 to TRBJ2-5; D is possibly TRBD2 (6 bases). Germline V gives CDR1 KGHSH, CDR2 LQKENI. This CDR3 spans 14 amino acids. V gave up 0 bases and J gave up 5 bases, with 10 bases separating them. The DNA of the CDR3 is TGTGCCAGCTCACCACCCGGAGGGCTGGAGACCCAGTACTTC. It is translated as CASSPPGGLETQYF.

The chain employs TRBV15 and TRBJ2-3, with 7 bases fitting TRBD1. Germline CDR1 and CDR2: LNHNV and YYDKDF (reference sequence). The CDR3 has 15 amino acids. Germline trimming cut 7 bases from V and 0 bases from J; bases unmatched to any gene: 7. The CDR3 region has the DNA TGTGCCACCAACTCGGGGACAGCTAGCACAGATACGCAGTATTTT. This sequence encodes CATNSGTASTDTQYF.

This clonotype was seen at least ten times. J is TRBJ2-7 and V is TRBV29-1, with 8 positions matching TRBD1. CDR1 is SQVTM, CDR2 ANQGSEA, per germline. The CDR3 spans 13 residues. Trimming removed 0 bases from V and 10 bases from J; junction bases left unmatched: 8. The CDR3 nucleotides read TGCAGCGTTGAAGATCAGGCAGGGGGCCTCCAGTACTTC. The encoded protein is CSVEDQAGGLQYF.

The V call is TRBV27, the J call TRBJ2-5; TRBD2 might be the D (5 bases). CDR1 and CDR2 (germline): MNHEY, SMNVEV (reference sequence). This CDR3 has 13 residues. Deletions cut 6 bases from V and 0 bases from J, with 8 bases between. The CDR3 DNA reads as TGTGCCAGCAGGGAAGCGGACCAAGAGACCCAGTACTTC. Its protein is CASREADQETQYF.